The 17 T cell receptor beta chains below come from one sample, sequenced in a study of T cell changes during pregnancy in multiple sclerosis. TCRdb's table, derived via immunoSEQ multiplex PCR, lists solely in-frame clones and lacks some. This sample has roughly 100,000 clones, with about nine tenths found just once. The specimen comprised peripheral blood, sampled after pregnancy. The receptors were sampled from a female donor with multiple sclerosis, enrolled in a pregnancy study.

The chain employs TRBV5-4 and TRBJ1-1; no clear D gene. V was clipped by 0 bases and J by 11 bases, with 14 bases between them. From germline, CDR1 is SGHNT and CDR2 YYREEE (reference sequence). The CDR3 has 13 amino acids. CDR3 residues: CASSLGVPPEAFF. CDR3 nucleotides: TGTGCCAGCAGCTTGGGAGTTCCGCCGGAGGCTTTCTTT.

Details on this clone: One end of the junction is discordant with germline, which a read error may explain. The V gene is TRBV7-7, the J gene TRBJ2-5, with TRBD2 matching 9 bases. Looked up from germline, CDR1 is SSHAT and CDR2 is FNYEAQ (reference sequence). The CDR3 sequence is 15 residues long. CDR3 DNA: TGTGCTAGCAGCAAGACTAGCGGATTACAAGAGACCCAGTACTTC. Translation: CASSKTSGLQETQYF.

The V and J genes are TRBV27 and TRBJ1-2; 10 positions agree with TRBD1. The CDR3 spans 18 residues. V was clipped by 6 bases and J by 3 bases; unmatched bases: 16. CDR1 and CDR2 (germline): MNHEY, SMNVEV (reference sequence). CDR3 bases: TGTGCCAGCAGCACTATAGCTAGGGGACAGGGGTTGGACTATGGCTACACCTTC. It encodes CASSTIARGQGLDYGYTF.

Turning to this clone: One junction end does not reproduce the germline sequence, and a read error may be involved. The genes are TRBV25-1 and TRBJ1-2; TRBD1 agrees at 8 bases. This CDR3 is built from 13 residues. Germline CDR1 is MGHDK and CDR2 is SYGVNS. The CDR3 nucleotides read TGTGCCAGCAGTCCCCAGGGACAGGACTTAAGGGACTTC. It is translated as CASSPQGQDLRDF.

This rearrangement joins TRBV9 to TRBJ2-7, with D perhaps matching TRBD1 (5 bases). Trimming pared 4 bases from V and 2 bases from J, leaving 16 bases between. Per the germline V gene, CDR1 is SGDLS and CDR2 is YYNGEE. The CDR3 spans 15 residues. The CDR3 loop reads CASSLGQGQTYEQYF. DNA for the CDR3: TGTGCCAGCAGCCTCGGCCAGGGCCAGACCTACGAGCAGTACTTC.

The chain joins TRBV7-6 to TRBJ2-5; 10 bases align to TRBD1. CDR3 size: 15 residues. V dropped 5 bases and J dropped 4; count of bases not matched to a gene: 7. Germline V gene data show CDR1 as SGHVS and CDR2 as FNYEAQ. CDR3 loop: CASSGTGTGVETQYF. For the CDR3, the DNA is TGTGCCAGCAGCGGCACCGGGACAGGGGTAGAGACCCAGTACTTC.

This rearrangement joins TRBV6-4 to TRBJ2-1; 7 bases are shared with TRBD1. Germline V lookup: CDR1 MRHNA, CDR2 SNTAGT. The CDR3 totals 15 residues. Trimming removed 2 bases from V and 4 bases from J; junction bases left unmatched: 5. CDR3 in amino acids: CASSDSRTGYNEQFF. The DNA for the CDR3 is TGTGCCAGCAGTGACAGTAGGACAGGATACAATGAGCAGTTCTTC.

The chain has TRBV6-4 and TRBJ1-1, with no clear D. Germline V CDR1 and CDR2: MRHNA, SNTAGT. The CDR3 consists of 15 residues. V lost 3 bases, J lost 0 bases, and 11 bases lay in between. This CDR3 reads CASSETGIMNTEAFF. The CDR3 DNA reads TGTGCCAGCAGTGAAACGGGTATTATGAACACTGAAGCTTTCTTT.

This chain joins TRBV2 and TRBJ2-1; tentative D call: TRBD2 (5 bases). Looked up from germline, CDR1 is SNHLY and CDR2 is FYNNEI. Trimming pared 3 bases from V and 8 bases from J, leaving 14 bases between. The CDR3 sequence is 14 residues long. For the CDR3, the DNA is TGTGCCAGCAGTGACCCCGGGGAGATCGATGAGCAGTTCTTC. Translating it yields CASSDPGEIDEQFF. The whole variable domain, remainder taken from reference TRBV2 and TRBJ2-1, is EPEVTQTPSHQVTQMGQEVILRCVPISNHLYFYWYRQILGQKVEFLVSFYNNEISEKSEIFDDQFSVERPDGSNFTLKIRSTKLEDSAMYFCASSDPGEIDEQFFGPGTRLTVL.

This clone came up a few times. The chain uses TRBV2 and TRBJ1-1; TRBD1 might be the D (6 bases). CDR3 length: 11 amino acids. V was cut by 7 bases and J by 8 bases, with 11 bases left in between. The germline gives CDR1 SNHLY, CDR2 FYNNEI. The CDR3 coding sequence is TGTGCCAGCAATGGGGGCATGGAAGCTTTCTTT. Its translation: CASNGGMEAFF.

This clone was seen once. The chain is built from TRBV6-5 and TRBJ1-3; 7 nucleotides match TRBD1. J lost 4 bases, V lost 4 bases, and 10 bases had no gene match. Germline-derived CDR1 and CDR2 are MNHEY and SVGAGI. CDR3 size: 16 residues. The CDR3: CASSSDTGVQGNTIYF. The DNA of the CDR3 is TGTGCCAGCAGTTCCGATACAGGGGTTCAAGGAAACACCATATATTTT.

V and J are TRBV29-1 and TRBJ2-3; no definite D call. Deletions cut 7 bases from V and 5 bases from J, with 7 bases between. Germline lookup yields CDR1 SQVTM and CDR2 ANQGSEA. The CDR3 length is 10 residues. The CDR3 nucleotides read TGCAGCGCTCTAGAAGATACGCAGTATTTT. Translation gives CSALEDTQYF.

The V and J genes are TRBV5-1 and TRBJ2-1; tentatively, D is TRBD1 (5 bases). This CDR3 comprises 14 residues. V was cut by 2 bases and J by 8 bases, with 14 bases left in between. Germline loops: CDR1 SGHRS, CDR2 YFSETQ. The CDR3 coding sequence is TGCGCCAGCAGCTTTGGGTCAGGGTTCTATGAGCAGTTCTTC. Amino acids: CASSFGSGFYEQFF.

With regard to this clone: This same CDR3 is encoded by further DNA sequences in the sample. The chain employs TRBV9 and TRBJ1-1, with D hard to call. Germline values: CDR1 SGDLS, CDR2 YYNGEE. Trimming left V 3 bases short and J 0 bases short, with 6 bases between. The CDR3 is 13 amino acids. The CDR3 region has the DNA TGTGCCAGCAGCGCAACAGTGAACACTGAAGCTTTCTTT. Encoded protein: CASSATVNTEAFF.

This clone showed up just once. V usage is TRBV9 and J usage is TRBJ2-7; 8 nucleotides match TRBD1. The CDR3 contains 13 residues. Trimming took 3 bases from V and 4 from J; bases not matched to a gene: 3. Germline values: CDR1 SGDLS, CDR2 YYNGEE. The CDR3 sequence: CASSGTGRYEQYF. The CDR3, as DNA: TGTGCCAGCAGCGGGACAGGGAGATACGAGCAGTACTTC.

The rearrangement joins TRBV30 to TRBJ2-7, with D possibly matching TRBD1 (5 bases). With 1 base removed from V and 9 bases from J, the gap between germline ends came to 13 bases. The CDR3 is made up of 12 amino acids. Looked up from germline, CDR1 is GTSNPN and CDR2 is SVGIG (reference sequence). The CDR3 protein is CAWSGGNQGQYF. CDR3 sequence (DNA): TGTGCCTGGAGTGGGGGTAACCAGGGGCAGTACTTC.

This clone was recorded only once. The chain joins TRBV6-5 to TRBJ2-3; D ambiguous. Germline V gives CDR1 MNHEY, CDR2 SVGAGI. Between the trimmed V and J ends, which lost 2 bases and 6 bases, there was a span of 3 bases. This CDR3 is built from 11 residues. The CDR3 reads CASSYLDTQYF. The CDR3 nucleotides are TGTGCCAGCAGTTACCTTGATACGCAGTATTTT.